This TCR beta chain is from a study of blood T cell repertoires in COVID-19. Whole-study context: Spain, Italy and the United States supplied samples that represented acute and convalescent COVID-19. PBMCs, B-cell-depleted T cells, or T cells provided the cDNA or gDNA that made up the material.

In the authors' workflow: Researchers report that nucleated cell counts were estimated from reference gene primer amplification. TCRdb's table, derived via immunoSEQ multiplex PCR, lists solely in-frame clones and lacks some. V, J and clone size are taken as reported in that table, and D and trimming were inferred from the DNA itself. The data contain some 260,000 clones, around 90% of them singletons. This clonotype was obtained from a human donor in a cohort sampled during active COVID-19. Sample: peripheral blood.

CDR3 in DNA: TGTGCCAGCGGCAGGCTCTACGAGCAGTACTTC. This sequence encodes CASGRLYEQYF. The rearrangement joins TRBV28 to TRBJ2-7; D is undetermined. Trimming pared 8 bases from V and 3 bases from J, leaving 8 bases between. CDR3 length: 11 amino acids. Germline CDR1 is MDHEN and CDR2 is SYDVKM.